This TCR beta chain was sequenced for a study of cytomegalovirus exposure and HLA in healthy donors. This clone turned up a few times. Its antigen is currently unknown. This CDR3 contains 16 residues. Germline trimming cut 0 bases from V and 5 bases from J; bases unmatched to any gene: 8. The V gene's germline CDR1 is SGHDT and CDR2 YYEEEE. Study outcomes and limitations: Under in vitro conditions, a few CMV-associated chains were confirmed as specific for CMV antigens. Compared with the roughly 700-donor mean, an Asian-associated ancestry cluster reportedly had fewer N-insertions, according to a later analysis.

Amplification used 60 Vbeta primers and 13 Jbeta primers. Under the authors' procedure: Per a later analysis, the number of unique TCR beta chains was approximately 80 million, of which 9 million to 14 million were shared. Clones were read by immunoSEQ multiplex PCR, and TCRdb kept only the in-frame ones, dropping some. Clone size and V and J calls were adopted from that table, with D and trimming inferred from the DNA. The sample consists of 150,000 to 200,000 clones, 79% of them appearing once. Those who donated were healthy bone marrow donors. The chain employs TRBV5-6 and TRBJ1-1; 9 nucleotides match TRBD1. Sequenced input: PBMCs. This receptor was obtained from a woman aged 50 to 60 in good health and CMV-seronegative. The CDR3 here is CASSLDRGLGLTEAFF. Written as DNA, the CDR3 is TGTGCCAGCAGCTTGGACAGGGGGCTAGGTTTAACTGAAGCTTTCTTT. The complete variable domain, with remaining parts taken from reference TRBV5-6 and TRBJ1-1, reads DAGVTQSPTHLIKTRGQQVTLRCSPKSGHDTVSWYQQALGQGPQFIFQYYEEEERQRGNFPDRFSGHQFPNYSSELNVNALLLGDSALYLCASSLDRGLGLTEAFFGQGTRLTVV.